Listed below are T cell receptor beta chains from one sample, sequenced in a study of regulatory T cells in long-lasting Graves disease. From the multiplex PCR reads, TCRdb called clonotypes with MiXCR, one entry per CDR3 protein. The repertoire has 600,000 to 850,000 distinct CDR3 sequences, roughly 30% of them found once; the top ten carry under 55%. Sequences were derived from peripheral blood mononuclear cells (PBMCs), sampled when the disease was refractory, from a patient treated with antithyroid drugs. The receptor set was obtained from a female donor with Graves disease. Both conserved end residues are part of each CDR3. The order of the fields is clone size, V gene, J gene, D gene, CDR3 DNA, CDR3 protein. A D gene is named only where the DNA matches it firmly. Not every row has a clone size; where given, it reads once, few, many or a size class.

size: -; V: TRBV12-3/TRBV12-4; J: TRBJ1-1; D: -; DNA: TGTGCCAGCAGTATAGGGAGCACTGAAGCTTTCTTT; CDR3: CASSIGSTEAFF
size: -; V: TRBV7-9; J: TRBJ1-6; D: -; DNA: TGTGCCAGCAGCTTAACCGGGAGTGATTCACCCCTCCACTTT; CDR3: CASSLTGSDSPLHF
size: many; V: TRBV9; J: TRBJ1-2; D: -; DNA: TGTGCCAGCAGCGTAGAGGCAGGGATCGGCTACACCTTC; CDR3: CASSVEAGIGYTF
size: -; V: TRBV12-3/TRBV12-4; J: TRBJ2-1; D: -; DNA: TGTGCCAGCAGTTTAGCCGGTGGGTACTCCTACAATGAGCAGTTCTTC; CDR3: CASSLAGGYSYNEQFF
size: many; V: TRBV7-2; J: TRBJ2-5; D: TRBD2; DNA: TGTGCCAGCAGCTCGCGGGGGGGAGAACGGGAGACCCAGTACTTC; CDR3: CASSSRGGERETQYF
size: many; V: TRBV27; J: TRBJ2-7; D: -; DNA: TGTGCCAGCAGTTTGGTGACAGGCTACGAGCAGTACTTC; CDR3: CASSLVTGYEQYF
size: -; V: TRBV7-9; J: TRBJ1-1; D: -; DNA: TGTGCCAGCAGTCCCCGATGGGGGACCACTGAAGCTTTCTTT; CDR3: CASSPRWGTTEAFF
size: few; V: TRBV5-6; J: TRBJ2-5; D: -; DNA: TGTGCCAGCAGCTCTAGTGGGGGAGTAGCGGAGACCCAGTACTTC; CDR3: CASSSSGGVAETQYF
size: -; V: TRBV27; J: TRBJ2-2; D: TRBD2; DNA: TGTGCCAGCGGATACGGACAGGTCGCGGGAGGGACCGGGGAGCTGTTTTTT; CDR3: CASGYGQVAGGTGELFF
size: -; V: TRBV11-2; J: TRBJ1-4; D: -; DNA: TGTGCCAGCAGCCCCGCCAGGACAGTGGATGAAAAACTGTTTTTT; CDR3: CASSPARTVDEKLFF
size: -; V: TRBV4-1; J: TRBJ2-7; D: TRBD2; DNA: TGCGCCAGCAGCCAAGCTGAGCGGGGGTTTTCCTACGAGCAGTACTTC; CDR3: CASSQAERGFSYEQYF
size: many; V: TRBV29-1; J: TRBJ1-4; D: -; DNA: TGCAGCGTTGAGTCGGGGGGGACGGCAGGGAAAAAACTGTTTTTT; CDR3: CSVESGGTAGKKLFF
size: many; V: TRBV28; J: TRBJ1-4; D: -; DNA: TGTGCCAGCAGTTTACTCAGGGGTGGTGACGAAAAACTGTTTTTT; CDR3: CASSLLRGGDEKLFF
size: -; V: TRBV3-1; J: TRBJ1-6; D: TRBD1; DNA: TGTGCCAGCAGCCAAGGAACAGGGGGCTGGAATTCACCCCTCCACTTT; CDR3: CASSQGTGGWNSPLHF
size: few; V: TRBV12-3/TRBV12-4; J: TRBJ1-2; D: TRBD1; DNA: TGTGCCAGCAGACAGGGGGTGGGGGGCTACACCTTC; CDR3: CASRQGVGGYTF
size: -; V: TRBV27; J: TRBJ1-1; D: TRBD1; DNA: TGTGCCAGCAGTCCTACGTTGGACAGGCCGAACACTGAAGCTTTCTTT; CDR3: CASSPTLDRPNTEAFF
size: many; V: TRBV28; J: TRBJ2-5; D: TRBD2; DNA: TGTGCCAGCAGTGACTCTTGGACTAGCGGGAGGGCCGTCCGGGAGACCCAGTACTTC; CDR3: CASSDSWTSGRAVRETQYF
size: -; V: TRBV20-1; J: TRBJ1-2; D: TRBD1; DNA: TGCAGTGCTAGAACAGGGGATGGCTACACCTTC; CDR3: CSARTGDGYTF
size: many; V: TRBV2; J: TRBJ2-5; D: TRBD2; DNA: TGTGCCAGCAGGATCCCTAGCGGGGGGGAGACCCAGTACTTC; CDR3: CASRIPSGGETQYF
size: -; V: TRBV12-3/TRBV12-4; J: TRBJ1-5; D: -; DNA: TGTGCCAGCAGCTATGGGGCGGGGACCTATAGCAATCAGCCCCAGCATTTT; CDR3: CASSYGAGTYSNQPQHF
size: many; V: TRBV12-3/TRBV12-4; J: TRBJ1-1; D: -; DNA: TGTGCCAGCACCACCAGCGCCCATGACACTGAAGCTTTCTTT; CDR3: CASTTSAHDTEAFF
size: -; V: TRBV3-1; J: TRBJ1-3; D: -; DNA: TGTGCCAGCAGCCAATCGAGGGGGAGTGGAAACACCATATATTTT; CDR3: CASSQSRGSGNTIYF
size: -; V: TRBV28; J: TRBJ1-1; D: TRBD1; DNA: TGTGCCAGCAGTCCTCCCAGGACAGGGACTGAAGCTTTCTTT; CDR3: CASSPPRTGTEAFF
size: few; V: TRBV5-1; J: TRBJ1-2; D: TRBD1; DNA: TGCGCCAGCAGCTTGGACGGACAGGGGGCTGATGGCTACACCTTC; CDR3: CASSLDGQGADGYTF
size: -; V: TRBV20-1; J: TRBJ2-2; D: -; DNA: TGCAGTGCTAGGAGCCAGGGAATCGGCGGGGAGCTGTTTTTT; CDR3: CSARSQGIGGELFF
size: -; V: TRBV20-1; J: TRBJ1-2; D: TRBD1; DNA: TGCAGTGCTAGGAAAGAGACAGGGGATGGCTACACCTTC; CDR3: CSARKETGDGYTF
size: -; V: TRBV2; J: TRBJ1-2; D: TRBD1; DNA: TGTGCCAGCAGTGACAGGGGGCGGAATGGCTACACCTTC; CDR3: CASSDRGRNGYTF
size: few; V: TRBV10-2; J: TRBJ1-2; D: -; DNA: TGCGCCAGCAGTGAGTTCCGGGAGGATGGCTACACCTTC; CDR3: CASSEFREDGYTF
size: few; V: TRBV10-2; J: TRBJ2-5; D: TRBD1; DNA: TGCGCCAGCAGTGAGGGGGACAGGAGGGCGGAGACCCAGTACTTC; CDR3: CASSEGDRRAETQYF
size: -; V: TRBV19; J: TRBJ2-7; D: TRBD2; DNA: TGTGCCAGTAGTACCTCTGGCGGGGGCTACGAGCAGTACTTC; CDR3: CASSTSGGGYEQYF
size: -; V: TRBV25-1; J: TRBJ1-2; D: -; DNA: TGTGCCAGCAGGAGGGGACGGAACGAGGGCTACACCTTC; CDR3: CASRRGRNEGYTF
size: -; V: TRBV28; J: TRBJ2-1; D: TRBD2; DNA: TGTGCCAGCAGCCCAAGACTAGCGAGGGACAATGAGCAGTTCTTC; CDR3: CASSPRLARDNEQFF
size: many; V: TRBV6-2/TRBV6-3; J: TRBJ1-1; D: TRBD1; DNA: TGTGCCAGCAGTTACCCACAGGGGGTTGGGACTGAAGCTTTCTTT; CDR3: CASSYPQGVGTEAFF
size: -; V: TRBV12-3/TRBV12-4; J: TRBJ1-6; D: -; DNA: TGTGCCAGCAGTCCCGGGCAGGGACCCGATTCACCCCTCCACTTT; CDR3: CASSPGQGPDSPLHF
size: -; V: TRBV5-1; J: TRBJ2-5; D: -; DNA: TGCGCCAGCAGCTTTATGGCGGTTCCACAAGAGACCCAGTACTTC; CDR3: CASSFMAVPQETQYF
size: -; V: TRBV5-1; J: TRBJ1-1; D: TRBD1; DNA: TGCGCCAGCAGCTTGGGGGACAGGGGCCAAACCTTAAACACTGAAGCTTTCTTT; CDR3: CASSLGDRGQTLNTEAFF
size: -; V: TRBV5-1; J: TRBJ1-1; D: TRBD1; DNA: TGCGCCAGCAGCAACAGGGACAGGGACGGGAACACTGAAGCTTTCTTT; CDR3: CASSNRDRDGNTEAFF
size: few; V: TRBV4-1; J: TRBJ1-5; D: -; DNA: TGCGCCAGCAGCCAAGATTCCAAGACACCAGGGTACCAGCCCCAGCATTTT; CDR3: CASSQDSKTPGYQPQHF
size: -; V: TRBV5-1; J: TRBJ2-3; D: -; DNA: TGCGCCAGCAGCTTGGCCTCTACGGACAGACCAAGGACAGATACGCAGTATTTT; CDR3: CASSLASTDRPRTDTQYF
size: many; V: TRBV12-3/TRBV12-4; J: TRBJ1-2; D: -; DNA: TGTGCCAGCACCCTGGGGCGTCGAGGGGGCTATGGCTACACCTTC; CDR3: CASTLGRRGGYGYTF
size: -; V: TRBV7-3; J: TRBJ2-5; D: TRBD2; DNA: TGTGCCAGCAGTGGCGTCGGGGGGGCCCCGAGCGCCCAAGAGACCCAGTACTTC; CDR3: CASSGVGGAPSAQETQYF
size: -; V: TRBV6-2/TRBV6-3; J: TRBJ2-5; D: TRBD2; DNA: TGTGCCAGCAGTAGCCTCCGACTAGCGGTCCAAGAGACCCAGTACTTC; CDR3: CASSSLRLAVQETQYF
size: few; V: TRBV12-3/TRBV12-4; J: TRBJ2-6; D: TRBD1; DNA: TGTGCCAGCAGTCCAAGGACAGGGCACTCTGGGGCCAACGTCCTGACTTTC; CDR3: CASSPRTGHSGANVLTF
size: many; V: TRBV12-3/TRBV12-4; J: TRBJ1-4; D: TRBD1; DNA: TGTGCCAGCAGTTCGCCCGGGACAGGGGACGAAAAACTGTTTTTT; CDR3: CASSSPGTGDEKLFF
size: -; V: TRBV13; J: TRBJ1-2; D: -; DNA: TGTGCCAGCAGCTATAACAGCGGGCAAGGCGATGGCTACACCTTC; CDR3: CASSYNSGQGDGYTF
size: -; V: TRBV7-9; J: TRBJ1-5; D: TRBD1; DNA: TGTGCCAGCAACAGGGGGCCGGATCAGCCCCAGCATTTT; CDR3: CASNRGPDQPQHF
size: -; V: TRBV15; J: TRBJ2-7; D: TRBD1; DNA: TGTGCCACCAGCAGAGCGGTATGTACAGGGGTCCTCGACGAGCAGTACTTC; CDR3: CATSRAVCTGVLDEQYF
size: few; V: TRBV2; J: TRBJ1-6; D: -; DNA: TGTGCCAGCAGTGAGGGTACACTGGGGAATTCACCCCTCCACTTT; CDR3: CASSEGTLGNSPLHF